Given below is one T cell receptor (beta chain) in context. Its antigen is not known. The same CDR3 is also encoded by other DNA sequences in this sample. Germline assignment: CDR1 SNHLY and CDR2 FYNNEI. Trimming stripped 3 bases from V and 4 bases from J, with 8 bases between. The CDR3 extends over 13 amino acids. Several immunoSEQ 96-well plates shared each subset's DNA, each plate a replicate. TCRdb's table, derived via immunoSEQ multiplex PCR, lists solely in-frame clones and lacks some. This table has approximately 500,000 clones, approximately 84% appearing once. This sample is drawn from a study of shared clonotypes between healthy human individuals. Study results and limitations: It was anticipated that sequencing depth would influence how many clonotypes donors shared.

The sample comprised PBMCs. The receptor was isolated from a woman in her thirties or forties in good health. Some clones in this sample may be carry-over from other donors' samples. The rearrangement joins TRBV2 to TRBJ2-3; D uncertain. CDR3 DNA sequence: TGTGCCAGCAGTGATGGCATCGCAGATACGCAGTATTTT. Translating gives CASSDGIADTQYF.